The present TCR beta chain was sequenced within a study of shared clonotypes between healthy human individuals. This clone was seen only once. CDR3 length equals 15 residues. Germline V gene sequence: CDR1 WSHSY, CDR2 SAAADI. V dropped 4 bases and J dropped 2 bases, with 13 bases sitting between them. Once extracted for a subset, genomic DNA was divided evenly among several immunoSEQ plates. This table comes from immunoSEQ multiplex PCR, and its TCRdb copy is limited to in-frame clones, with some not included. The sample includes more than 2 million clones, 95% of them seen just once. What was sequenced was naive CD4+ T cells sorted from blood. The subset denotes: CD45RA+ positively selected. The genes are TRBV10-2 and TRBJ2-3; a possible D gene is TRBD1 (5 bases). The clonotype was recovered from a man aged 18 to 30 in good health. CDR3 sequence (DNA): TGCGCCAGCAGTGTGAGCCAGGGATCCACAGATACGCAGTATTTT. Translation gives CASSVSQGSTDTQYF.